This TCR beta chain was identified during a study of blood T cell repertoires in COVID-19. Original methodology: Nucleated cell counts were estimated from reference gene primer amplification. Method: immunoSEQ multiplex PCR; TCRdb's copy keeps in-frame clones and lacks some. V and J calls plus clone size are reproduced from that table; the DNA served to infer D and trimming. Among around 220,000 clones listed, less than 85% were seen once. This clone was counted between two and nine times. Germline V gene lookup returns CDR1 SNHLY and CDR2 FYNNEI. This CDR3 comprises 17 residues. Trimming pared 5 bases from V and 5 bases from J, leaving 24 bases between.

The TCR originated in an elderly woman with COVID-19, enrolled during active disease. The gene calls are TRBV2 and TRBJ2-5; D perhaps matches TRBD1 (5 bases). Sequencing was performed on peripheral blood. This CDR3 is CASSPLGSLGARETQYF. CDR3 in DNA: TGTGCCAGCAGTCCTTTGGGTTCCCTAGGGGCTAGGGAGACCCAGTACTTC.